Sequencing of this TCR beta chain was carried out in a study of shared clonotypes between healthy human individuals (dated by TCRdb to 2019 to 2021). In terms of the full investigation: Three men and a couple of women, aged 18 to 49 years, made up the cohort. For each donor, three plates each were used for CD4 naive and CD4 memory, two plates were used for CD8 naive, and one plate was used for CD8 memory. Each donor's leukapheresis produced roughly between roughly 0.9 and 8.9 billion PBMCs. To estimate repertoire size and how much clonotype sharing occurs between individuals, the study deeply sequenced the blood TCR repertoires of roughly 5 healthy adults. Different laboratories and diverse techniques were used to prepare libraries and sequence TCR repertoires, to increase sequencing depth and limit assay-specific biases. The full study reports these points: Sharing across several donors was observed for around 5% of naive CD4, around 3.5% of naive CD8, about 2.3% of memory CD4, and roughly 0.4% of memory CD8 clonotypes. Compared with non-shared clonotypes, clonotypes shared by all four sorted-subset donors had higher generation probabilities. Incomplete sequencing was indicated by rarefaction of sorted-subset datasets, despite the large sequencing depth. The genetic and exposure-history diversity represented was limited by the small number of donors. Only blood was sampled, and tissue TCR repertoires likely differ from those in blood. Naive subsets generally had larger estimated clonotype richness than memory subsets. Based on pairwise subsampling, the degree of clonotype sharing among donors was expected to be affected by sequencing depth.

From the cysteine up to the phenylalanine, the CDR3 has a length of 17 residues. Only the CDR3 part of the read is kept: 51 bases, read in frame from the first base. Reading the germline V gene (reference sequence) gives CDR1 LNHDA and CDR2 SQIVND. As for this clone: The antigen it binds to is not known. Its ends do not fully match the called genes, so a read error is possible.

The donors were healthy, HIV-negative adults who had no recently reported acute infections or vaccinations. Every donor was a Caucasian adult residing in Nashville, Tennessee, USA. CD8 memory samples were composed of magnetically selected CD45RO+ cells combined with CCR7-negative CD45RA+ effector memory (TemRA) cells. After blood collection by leukapheresis, PBMCs were isolated using Ficoll-Histopaque density gradient centrifugation and then cryopreserved in the vapor phase of liquid nitrogen. Purity and quantity of every magnetically sorted T cell population were checked by analytical flow cytometry. From each sorted fraction, genomic DNA was isolated and quantified by UV absorbance on a Nanodrop 2000c. Using the deep immunoSEQ assay, TCR CDR3 regions were amplified from genomic DNA by multiplex PCR. Genomic DNA extracted from each cell subset was distributed evenly over all wells of several immunoSEQ 96-well plates, and each plate served as one replicate. Each replicate PCR for sorted subsets received about 180 ng genomic DNA, equal to 28,000 or so T cell genomes. The purified libraries were quantified using a Qubit 3.0 fluorometer, sized with a Bioanalyzer 2100, and then quantified again using the KAPA Library Quantification kit. A separate single-read 150-cycle Illumina NextSeq 550 flow cell was used to sequence each immunoSEQ 96-well plate. The original methods were these. Because the immunoSEQ output included only junctional sequences and no quality scores, the filtering could not be the same as the filtering used for full-length reads. To assign V/J genes and CDR3, sequences were annotated against IMGT germline references using PyIR, a Python wrapper for IgBLAST v1.9. Reads were filtered out if the reads had weak V/J assignments (E-value above 1e-6), no CDR3, stop codons, out-of-frame junctions, or ambiguous translated residues. V3J clonotypes were defined by identical inferred V gene, J gene, and CDR3 amino acid sequence. Percentage overlap between repertoires was calculated by dividing the number of shared unique clonotypes by the size of the smaller repertoire. Richness of each repertoire was evaluated using RTK rarefaction, the Chao1 estimator, and Recon v2.1 estimates of unobserved clonotypes. Generation probabilities were computed with OLGA for all TCRbeta clonotypes obtained by the gDNA method from several donors. TCRdb stores this immuneACCESS table with in-frame sequences only. Part of the clones is absent; in the studies checked, under half of the shortfall reflects unresolved V genes, and no reason is known for the rest. D and trimming were read from the DNA, whereas the V and J calls and clone size are those reported in that table. For this sample the table gives about 120,000 clones, of which around 68% were detected only once. The top ten clonotypes cover 24% of the sample.

The source is a woman in her 30s in good health. The V and J segments used are TRBV19 and TRBJ1-3, with 8 bases aligning to TRBD1. The sequencing sample was made of memory CD8+ T cells sorted from blood. The intended sense of this specimen's cell subset or site label: CD45RO+ cells pooled with CCR7-negative TemRA cells. CDR3 protein: CASSPTLTGTGGNTTYF. The sequenced DNA is TGTGCCAGTAGCCCTACACTCACCGGGACAGGTGGAAACACCACATATTTT. The full variable domain, completed from the reference TRBV19 and TRBJ1-3 proteins outside the CDR3, reads DGGITQSPKYLFRKEGQNVTLSCEQNLNHDAMYWYRQDPGQGLRLIYYSQIVNDFQKGDIAEGYSVSREKKESFPLTVTSAQKNPTAFYLCASSPTLTGTGGNTTYFGEGSWLTVV.